One sample yielded the 9 T cell receptor beta chains listed below, sequenced in a study of T cell changes during pregnancy in multiple sclerosis. Repertoires were generated with immunoSEQ multiplex PCR, while TCRdb's copy carries only in-frame clones and drops some. The table has some 110,000 clones, about 93% seen once. The material sequenced was peripheral blood, taken in the third trimester of pregnancy. The receptors were gathered from a female donor with multiple sclerosis, enrolled in a pregnancy study.

This chain uses TRBV19 with TRBJ2-7, with 10 bases that match TRBD2. Looked up from germline, CDR1 is LNHDA and CDR2 is SQIVND (reference sequence). The CDR3 runs 15 residues. The J segment lost 3 bases and the V segment lost 3 bases, leaving 5 bases of the junction unmatched. CDR3 DNA: TGTGCCAGTAGTATCATTCTAGCGGGAGTCTACGAGCAGTACTTC. This encodes CASSIILAGVYEQYF. Looking up the rest from reference TRBV19 and TRBJ2-7 gives the full variable domain: DGGITQSPKYLFRKEGQNVTLSCEQNLNHDAMYWYRQDPGQGLRLIYYSQIVNDFQKGDIAEGYSVSREKKESFPLTVTSAQKNPTAFYLCASSIILAGVYEQYFGPGTRLTVT.

This rearrangement joins TRBV7-9 to TRBJ2-1; 7 nucleotides align to TRBD2. V lost 1 base and J lost 4; bases outside the gene matches: 7. The length of the CDR3 is 16 residues. CDR1 SEHNR and CDR2 FQNEAQ come from the germline V gene (reference sequence). CDR3 bases: TGTGCCAGCAGCTTAGTAAGGTCGGGGGGATACAATGAGCAGTTCTTC. Its protein product is CASSLVRSGGYNEQFF.

The rearrangement uses TRBV6-1 and TRBJ1-1; perhaps TRBD1 as D (6 bases). Trimming left V 3 bases short and J 7 bases short, with 12 bases between. The CDR3 runs to 13 residues. Germline V lookup: CDR1 MNHNS, CDR2 SASEGT. The CDR3 loop reads CASSEFGGSEAFF. For the CDR3, the DNA is TGTGCCAGCAGTGAGTTTGGGGGCAGTGAAGCTTTCTTT.

The chain has TRBV30 and TRBJ1-5, with 9 bases matching TRBD1. CDR3 length: 17 amino acids. Germline lookup yields CDR1 GTSNPN and CDR2 SVGIG (reference sequence). V was clipped by 2 bases and J by 1 base; unmatched bases: 9. The CDR3 here is CAWSTGGPGQSNQPQHF. The CDR3 bases are TGTGCCTGGAGTACAGGGGGCCCGGGCCAGAGCAATCAGCCCCAGCATTTT.

The chain has TRBV6-1 and TRBJ1-2; D is perhaps TRBD1 (5 bases). Trimming left V 4 bases short and J 5 bases short, with 11 bases between. The germline V gene has CDR1 MNHNS and CDR2 SASEGT. CDR3 size: 13 residues. CDR3 coding DNA: TGTGCCAGCAGTGCGGTCAGGGAATATGGCTACACCTTC. Amino acid sequence: CASSAVREYGYTF.

The chain is built from TRBV11-2 and TRBJ2-5; D gene uncertain. The V end was cut by 1 base, the J end by 4 bases, with 7 bases between. In germline, CDR1 is SGHAT, CDR2 FQNNGV. The CDR3 is 13 residues long. The CDR3 protein is CASSLGHRETQYF. CDR3 coding DNA: TGTGCCAGCAGCTTAGGACACCGAGAGACCCAGTACTTC.

This clone was counted a single time. The chain has TRBV27 and TRBJ2-7, with TRBD2 as a possible D gene (7 bases). V lost 1 base to trimming and J lost 3 bases, with 19 bases between them. This CDR3 has 17 amino acids. Germline V gene lookup returns CDR1 MNHEY and CDR2 SMNVEV (reference sequence). The CDR3 loop reads CASSLLWGAGVLYEQYF. CDR3 nucleotide sequence: TGTGCCAGCAGTTTATTGTGGGGGGCGGGAGTTCTCTACGAGCAGTACTTC.

CDR3 nucleotide sequence: TGTGCCAGCAGCTTGGAAGTGAGTTCCTATGGCTACACCTTC. This gives the protein CASSLEVSSYGYTF. The V and J genes are TRBV5-4 and TRBJ1-2; D gene uncertain. The length of the CDR3 is 14 residues. The V and J ends lost 0 bases and 4 bases respectively, with 10 bases between them. Germline CDR1 reads SGHNT; CDR2 reads YYREEE (reference sequence).

The chain employs TRBV5-6 and TRBJ2-5; TRBD1 matches at 9 bases. The trim removed 4 bases at V and 2 bases at J, leaving 3 bases unmatched. Germline values: CDR1 SGHDT, CDR2 YYEEEE. The CDR3 totals 14 residues. CDR3 residues: CASSPGTGQETQYF. CDR3 DNA: TGTGCCAGCAGCCCCGGGACAGGGCAAGAGACCCAGTACTTC.